These 24 T cell receptor beta chains were sequenced from one sample in a study of T cells in Graves' hyperthyroidism and ophthalmopathy. From RNA transcripts, TCR beta CDR3 regions were amplified. The HTBI primer set served for first-round RT-PCR of the TCR CDR3. MiXCR, applied by TCRdb to the multiplex PCR reads, yields one record per CDR3 protein. Here the sample spans around 600,000 distinct CDR3 sequences, approximately 15% being singletons. Sequencing was carried out using blood. The receptors were gathered from a woman between 18 and 30 years old with Graves' ophthalmopathy.

The V gene is TRBV4-1, the J gene TRBJ2-1; a possible D gene is TRBD1 (5 bases). Germline V gives CDR1 MGHRA, CDR2 YSYEKL. This CDR3 has 14 amino acids. Trimming took 2 bases from V and 9 from J, leaving 14 bases between them. CDR3 sequence reads: CASSQPSRRGEQFF. The CDR3 nucleotides are TGCGCCAGCAGCCAACCATCTCGTAGGGGTGAGCAGTTCTTC.

V and J are TRBV25-1 and TRBJ2-7; D is undetermined. V lost 3 bases, J lost 2 bases, and 20 bases lay in between. CDR3 length equals 17 residues. Germline loops: CDR1 MGHDK, CDR2 SYGVNS. The CDR3, as DNA: TGTGCCAGCAGTGACCAACGTAACGACCGTACGCCCTACGAGCAGTACTTC. It is translated as CASSDQRNDRTPYEQYF.

This clonotype came up many times. A much larger clone differs by one base, so this may be a read error. The chain combines TRBV28 with TRBJ2-7; D may be TRBD1 (5 bases). Germline V CDR1 and CDR2: MDHEN, SYDVKM. The CDR3 runs 15 residues. The DNA for the CDR3 is TGTACCAGCAGTACCCCAGGGTCCTCAGCCTACGAGCAGTACTTC. Residues: CTSSTPGSSAYEQYF.

The table lists this clonotype with a few counts. The chain uses TRBV6-1 and TRBJ2-1, with D possibly TRBD2 on 7 matching bases. The CDR3 totals 16 residues. Trimming shortened V by 5 bases and J by 7 bases, and 21 bases separated the two germline ends. The germline gives CDR1 MNHNS, CDR2 SASEGT. The CDR3 here is CASSPPGAGARNEQFF. CDR3 coding DNA: TGTGCCAGCAGTCCCCCAGGGGCGGGAGCGAGGAATGAGCAGTTCTTC.

This clonotype was recorded a few times. A junction boundary mismatches the germline segment, possibly from a read error. The chain recombines TRBV27 with TRBJ1-2, with D possibly matching TRBD1 (5 bases). Germline lookup yields CDR1 MNHEY and CDR2 SMNVEV (reference sequence). This CDR3 spans 17 amino acids. The CDR3 nucleotides read TGTGTCAGCAGTTTAAGGGGCGGAGGGACCCCTAACTATGGCTACACCTTC. It encodes CVSSLRGGGTPNYGYTF.

The chain carries TRBV7-2 and TRBJ2-1; D may be TRBD1 (6 bases). The CDR3 has 13 residues. CDR1 is SGHTA and CDR2 is FQGNSA in the germline V gene. Between the trimmed V and J ends, which lost 7 bases and 7 bases, there was a span of 14 bases. CDR3 amino acids: CASTNLRGNEQFF. CDR3 in DNA: TGTGCCAGCACAAACCTGAGGGGGAATGAGCAGTTCTTC. The variable domain in full, completed from reference TRBV7-2 and TRBJ2-1, reads GAGVSQSPSNKVTEKGKDVELRCDPISGHTALYWYRQSLGQGLEFLIYFQGNSAPDKSGLPSDRFSAERTGGSVSTLTIQRTQQEDSAVYLCASTNLRGNEQFFGPGTRLTVL.

This clonotype was seen more than once but under ten times. The chain recombines TRBV5-4 with TRBJ2-7; D gene uncertain. The V and J ends lost 4 bases and 7 bases respectively, with 15 bases between them. In germline, CDR1 is SGHNT, CDR2 YYREEE (reference sequence). The CDR3 spans 13 residues. CDR3 loop: CASSIGPKGEQYF. CDR3 DNA sequence: TGTGCCAGCAGCATCGGCCCTAAGGGTGAGCAGTACTTC.

This clonotype was found a few times. In nucleotides, the CDR3 is TGTGCCAGCAGCTTAGCATTGGGACGGCAAAATGAAAAACTGTTTTTT. Amino acids: CASSLALGRQNEKLFF. The chain is built from TRBV7-9 and TRBJ1-4; tentative D call: TRBD1 (5 bases). V was clipped by 0 bases and J by 5 bases, with 13 bases between them. This CDR3 region has 16 residues. CDR1 and CDR2 from the germline V gene are SEHNR and FQNEAQ (reference sequence).

The V gene is TRBV20-1, the J gene TRBJ2-2; 14 nucleotides agree with TRBD2. Trimming cost V 6 bases and J 4 bases; bases outside gene matches: 13. The germline V gene encodes CDR1 DFQATT and CDR2 SNEGSKA (reference sequence). The CDR3 loop spans 18 amino acids. CDR3 coding DNA: TGCAGTGCCAGCGGGCTGGGGACTAGCGGGAGAAGCACCGGGGAGCTGTTTTTT. Translating it yields CSASGLGTSGRSTGELFF.

This clonotype came up a few times. The chain uses TRBV20-1 and TRBJ2-2; 8 nucleotides align to TRBD2. Germline V CDR1 and CDR2: DFQATT, SNEGSKA (reference sequence). The CDR3 totals 17 residues. J lost 3 bases, V lost 0 bases, and 9 bases had no gene match. The CDR3 loop is CSARDSSGSVYTGELFF. Here the CDR3 DNA reads TGCAGTGCTAGAGATTCCAGCGGGAGTGTTTACACCGGGGAGCTGTTTTTT.

This clonotype occurred many times. Possible read error: a much larger clone is one base away. The rearrangement uses TRBV30 and TRBJ1-1; TRBD1 is a possible D gene (6 bases). The germline V gene has CDR1 GTSNPN and CDR2 SVGIG (reference sequence). The V gene lost 0 bases and the J gene lost 1 base, with 6 bases spanning the gap. This CDR3 is 13 amino acids long. The CDR3 nucleotides read TGTGCCTGGAGTGTACAGGGGAACACTGAAGCTTTCTTT. Encoded protein: CAWSVQGNTEAFF.

This clonotype occurred a few times. The chain has TRBV7-9 and TRBJ2-5; 9 nucleotides match TRBD2. Germline lookup yields CDR1 SEHNR and CDR2 FQNEAQ (reference sequence). This CDR3 region has 19 residues. V lost 2 bases, J lost 3 bases, and 16 bases stayed unmatched. This CDR3 reads CASSLPPSGAGGKKETQYF. For the CDR3, the DNA is TGTGCCAGCAGCTTACCGCCCTCAGGGGCGGGAGGGAAAAAAGAGACCCAGTACTTC.

The V and J genes are TRBV13 and TRBJ2-1; 12 bases line up with TRBD2. Trimming removed 8 bases from V and 10 bases from J; junction bases left unmatched: 9. The CDR3 covers 14 residues. The germline gives CDR1 PRHDT, CDR2 FYEKMQ (reference sequence). CDR3 amino acids: CASGTSGRTKEQFF. The CDR3 nucleotides read TGTGCCAGCGGAACTAGCGGGAGGACGAAAGAGCAGTTCTTC. The whole variable domain, remainder taken from reference TRBV13 and TRBJ2-1, is AAGVIQSPRHLIKEKRETATLKCYPIPRHDTVYWYQQGPGQDPQFLISFYEKMQSDKGSIPDRFSAQQFSDYHSELNMSSLELGDSALYFCASGTSGRTKEQFFGPGTRLTVL.

This clonotype turned up a few times. The V and J genes are TRBV12-3 or TRBV12-4 and TRBJ1-6; D gene ambiguous. The CDR3 length is 15 residues. V dropped 3 bases and J dropped 7 bases, with 13 bases sitting between them. The CDR3 coding sequence is TGTGCCAGCAGTTTCTCCTCCCTGGGAAATTCACCCCTCCACTTT. Translation gives CASSFSSLGNSPLHF.

This clonotype was seen many times. The rearrangement links TRBV28 to TRBJ2-3; D is tentatively TRBD1 or TRBD2 (5 bases each). This CDR3 comprises 14 residues. CDR1 is MDHEN and CDR2 is SYDVKM in the germline V gene. The V end lost 7 bases, the J end lost 6 bases, and 17 bases lay between the germline ends. The CDR3, as DNA: TGTGCCAGCATGGGACCTCGCCGGAAGGATACGCAGTATTTT. Its protein product is CASMGPRRKDTQYF.

With regard to this clonotype: Compared with germline, one end of the junction differs, possibly owing to a read error. This chain connects TRBV27 to TRBJ2-1, with 14 bases identical to TRBD2. Per the germline V gene, CDR1 is MNHEY and CDR2 is SMNVEV (reference sequence). The CDR3 is made up of 18 amino acids. The CDR3, as DNA: TGTGCCAGCAGCCCCGGGACTAGCGGGAGCGGCTCCTACAATGGGCAGTTCTTC. The encoded protein is CASSPGTSGSGSYNGQFF.

This clonotype was counted only a few times. V and J are TRBV5-6 and TRBJ2-5, with a tentative D call TRBD2 (6 bases). CDR1 is SGHDT, CDR2 YYEEEE, per germline. The CDR3 has 15 residues. V shed 0 bases and J shed 2 bases, with 11 bases lying between them. Written as DNA, the CDR3 is TGTGCCAGCAGCTTGGCGGGACTCTCTCAAGAGACCCAGTACTTC. Its protein product is CASSLAGLSQETQYF.

The chain links TRBV9 to TRBJ2-3; tentative D call: TRBD1 (5 bases). This CDR3 comprises 15 residues. Germline V gene data show CDR1 as SGDLS and CDR2 as YYNGEE. The germline V and J ends were trimmed by 3 bases and 0 bases, with 11 bases remaining between them. The CDR3 DNA is TGTGCCAGCAGCGCCTCAGGGTTGAGCACAGATACGCAGTATTTT. Translated: CASSASGLSTDTQYF.

This clonotype was found many times. V usage is TRBV2 and J usage is TRBJ2-7; 12 nucleotides align to TRBD1. V shed 8 bases, J shed 4 bases, and the junction held 12 bases outside the gene matches. The CDR3 is made up of 16 amino acids. Germline loops: CDR1 SNHLY, CDR2 FYNNEI. The CDR3 region is CASGTLWDRGLYEQYF. CDR3 coding DNA: TGTGCCAGCGGGACCCTCTGGGACAGGGGGCTTTACGAGCAGTACTTC.

This clonotype was found many times. The chain recombines TRBV29-1 with TRBJ1-2; 7 bases map to TRBD1. CDR1 is SQVTM and CDR2 is ANQGSEA in the germline V gene. The CDR3 runs 13 residues. The trim removed 3 bases at V and 3 bases at J, leaving 4 bases unmatched. The chain's CDR3 is CSVDGQAHYGYTF. The CDR3 DNA reads as TGCAGCGTTGATGGACAGGCCCACTATGGCTACACCTTC.

The chain is built from TRBV16 and TRBJ2-7; 11 bases are shared with TRBD2. The CDR3 extends over 15 amino acids. The J segment lost 2 bases and the V segment lost 0 bases, leaving 0 bases of the junction unmatched. CDR1 and CDR2 (germline): KGHSY, FQNENV. The CDR3: CASSQSSGRAYEQYF. CDR3 DNA: TGTGCCAGCAGCCAATCTAGCGGGAGGGCCTACGAGCAGTACTTC.

This clonotype appeared many times. This chain links TRBV7-3 with TRBJ1-2; TRBD1 matches 8 bases. This CDR3 has 15 amino acids. V dropped 4 bases and J dropped 3; count of bases not matched to a gene: 7. The germline gives CDR1 SGHTA, CDR2 FQGTGA. The CDR3 DNA follows: TGTGCCAGCAGCTCGGGACAGGCAGTAGACTATGGCTACACCTTC. It translates to CASSSGQAVDYGYTF.

As regards this clonotype: This may stem from a read error, because a much larger clone lies one nucleotide away. This rearrangement joins TRBV30 to TRBJ1-4; possibly TRBD1 for D (5 bases). The germline V gene has CDR1 GTSNPN and CDR2 SVGIG (reference sequence). The CDR3 sequence is 13 residues long. The CDR3 nucleotides read TGTGCCTGGGTGGGGCCGACTAATGAAAAACTGCTTTTT. Translating gives CAWVGPTNEKLLF.

The J gene is TRBJ2-7, the V gene TRBV11-2, with a tentative D call TRBD1 (6 bases). CDR1 and CDR2 from the germline V gene are SGHAT and FQNNGV. The CDR3 extends over 14 amino acids. Deletions cut 4 bases from V and 6 bases from J, with 16 bases between. The CDR3 loop is CASSSGATLPEQYF. The CDR3, as DNA: TGTGCCAGCAGCTCAGGGGCGACTCTCCCCGAGCAGTACTTC.